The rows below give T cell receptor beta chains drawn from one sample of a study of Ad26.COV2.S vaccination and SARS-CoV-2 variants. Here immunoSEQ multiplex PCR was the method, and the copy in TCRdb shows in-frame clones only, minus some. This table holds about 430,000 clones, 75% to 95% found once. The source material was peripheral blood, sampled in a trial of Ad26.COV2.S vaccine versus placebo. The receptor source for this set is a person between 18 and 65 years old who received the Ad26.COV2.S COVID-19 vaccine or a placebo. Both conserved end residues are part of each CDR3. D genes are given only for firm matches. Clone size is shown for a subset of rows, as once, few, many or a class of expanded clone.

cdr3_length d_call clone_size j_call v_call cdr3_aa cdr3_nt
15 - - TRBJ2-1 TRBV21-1 CASRLGLAGGREQFF TGTGCCAGCAGATTGGGACTAGCGGGAGGGCGGGAGCAGTTCTTC
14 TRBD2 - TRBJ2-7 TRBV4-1 CASSLAGGPYEQYF TGCGCCAGCAGCCTAGCGGGAGGGCCTTACGAGCAGTACTTC
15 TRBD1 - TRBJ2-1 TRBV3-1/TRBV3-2 CASSQVTGSYNEQFF TGTGCCAGCAGCCAAGTGACAGGGAGCTACAATGAGCAGTTCTTC
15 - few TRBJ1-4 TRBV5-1 CASSLVSSTNEKLFF TGCGCCAGCAGCTTGGTGAGCTCAACTAATGAAAAACTGTTTTTT
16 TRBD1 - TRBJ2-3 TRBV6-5 CASSYSRAQGLDTQYF TGTGCCAGCAGTTACTCGAGAGCACAGGGGCTTGATACGCAGTATTTT
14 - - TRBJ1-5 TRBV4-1 CASSQVRGFQPQHF TGCGCCAGCAGCCAAGTTCGCGGTTTTCAGCCCCAGCATTTT
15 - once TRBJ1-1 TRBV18 CASSPLRPMNTEAFF TGTGCCAGCTCACCTCTTCGCCCAATGAACACTGAAGCTTTCTTT
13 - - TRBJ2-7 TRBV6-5 CASSYSAPYEQYF TGTGCCAGCAGTTATTCAGCCCCCTACGAGCAGTACTTC
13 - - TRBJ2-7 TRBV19 CASSDRQRDEQYF TGTGCCAGTAGTGACAGACAGAGGGACGAGCAGTACTTC
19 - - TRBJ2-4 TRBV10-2 CASSDGGGETLIQVNIQYF TGCGCCAGCAGTGACGGAGGAGGTGAGACTCTCATCCAAGTAAACATTCAGTACTTC
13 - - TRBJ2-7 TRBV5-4 CASSLVADYEQYF TGTGCCAGCAGCTTGGTTGCAGATTACGAGCAGTACTTC
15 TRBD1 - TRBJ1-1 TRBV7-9 CASSLAGQGLTEAFF TGTGCCAGCAGCTTAGCCGGACAGGGGTTGACTGAAGCTTTCTTT
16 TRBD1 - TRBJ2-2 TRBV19 CASSSRTGESTGELFF TGTGCCAGTAGTTCCCGGACAGGGGAGAGCACCGGGGAGCTGTTTTTT
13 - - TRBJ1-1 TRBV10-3 CAITETVNTEAFF TGTGCCATCACCGAAACAGTGAACACTGAAGCTTTCTTT
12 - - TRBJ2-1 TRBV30 CAWIGGRGEQFF TGTGCCTGGATCGGCGGGCGGGGTGAGCAGTTCTTC
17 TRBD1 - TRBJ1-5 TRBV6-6 CASSPPPRGRADQPQHF TGTGCCAGCAGTCCGCCTCCTAGGGGGCGCGCAGACCAGCCCCAGCATTTT
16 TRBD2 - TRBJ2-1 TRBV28 CASSALRAGLYNEQFF TGTGCCAGCAGTGCCCTCAGAGCGGGGTTGTACAATGAGCAGTTCTTC
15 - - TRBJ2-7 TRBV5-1 CASSPSDVQGYEQYF TGCGCCAGCAGCCCGAGTGATGTCCAGGGCTACGAGCAGTACTTC
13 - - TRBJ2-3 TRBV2 CASRGPGLDTQYF TGTGCCAGCAGGGGGCCAGGGTTAGATACGCAGTATTTT
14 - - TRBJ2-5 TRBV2 CASSEQGKWETQYF TGTGCCAGCAGTGAACAGGGGAAATGGGAGACCCAGTACTTC
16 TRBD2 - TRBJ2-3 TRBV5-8 CASSEGLAGGGDTQYF TGTGCCAGCAGCGAGGGACTAGCGGGAGGGGGAGATACGCAGTATTTT
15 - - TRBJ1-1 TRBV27 CASSFHYSGSTEAFF TGTGCCAGCAGTTTCCACTACAGCGGGAGCACTGAAGCTTTCTTT
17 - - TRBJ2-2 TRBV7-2 CASSLYGGGPNTGELFF TGTGCCAGCAGTTTATATGGTGGGGGTCCGAACACCGGGGAGCTGTTTTTT
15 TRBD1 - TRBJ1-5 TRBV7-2 CASSLATGNNQPQHF TGTGCCAGCAGCTTAGCGACAGGGAACAATCAGCCCCAGCATTTT
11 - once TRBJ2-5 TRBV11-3 CASSSGGTQYF TGTGCCAGCAGCTCGGGTGGGACCCAGTACTTC
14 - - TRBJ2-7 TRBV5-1 CASSSRLAADEQYF TGCGCCAGCAGCTCCCGATTAGCCGCGGACGAGCAGTACTTC
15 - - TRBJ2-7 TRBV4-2 CASSQEKGGPYEQYF TGTGCCAGCAGCCAAGAGAAGGGGGGTCCCTACGAGCAGTACTTC
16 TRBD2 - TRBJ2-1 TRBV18 CASSPGTSGRYNEQFF TGTGCCAGCTCACCCGGGACTAGCGGGAGATACAATGAGCAGTTCTTC
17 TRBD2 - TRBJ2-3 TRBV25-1 CASGRFGGRGGADTQYF TGTGCCAGCGGGAGGTTCGGCGGGAGGGGAGGTGCAGATACGCAGTATTTT
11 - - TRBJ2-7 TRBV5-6 CASTDTYEQYF TGTGCCAGCACGGACACCTACGAGCAGTACTTC
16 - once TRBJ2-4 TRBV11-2 CASSSSRVSAKNIQYF TGTGCCAGCAGCTCCTCCAGGGTGTCGGCAAAGAACATTCAGTACTTC
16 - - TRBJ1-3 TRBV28 CASSSHEGGKGNTIYF TGTGCCAGCAGCTCGCATGAGGGTGGTAAAGGAAACACCATATATTTT
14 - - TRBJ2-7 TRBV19 CASSNPGQRNEQYF TGTGCCAGTAGCAACCCGGGGCAGAGGAACGAGCAGTACTTC
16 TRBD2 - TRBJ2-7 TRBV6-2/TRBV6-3 CASSYSGTSGRYEQYF TGTGCCAGCAGTTACTCCGGGACTAGCGGGAGGTACGAGCAGTACTTC
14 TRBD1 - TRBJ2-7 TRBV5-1 CASSIRDRHYEQYF TGCGCCAGCAGCATAAGGGACAGACATTACGAGCAGTACTTC
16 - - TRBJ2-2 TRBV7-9 CASSLDVQGWTGELFF TGTGCCAGCAGCTTAGACGTGCAGGGTTGGACCGGGGAGCTGTTTTTT
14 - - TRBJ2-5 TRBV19 CASSIMGQEETQYF TGTGCCAGTAGTATTATGGGACAAGAAGAGACCCAGTACTTC
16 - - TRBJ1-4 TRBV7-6 CASSLTSIEGREKLFF TGTGCCAGCAGCTTAACCAGTATCGAGGGGCGGGAAAAACTGTTTTTT
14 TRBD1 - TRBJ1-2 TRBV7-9 CASSLGQGGYGYTF TGTGCCAGCAGCTTAGGACAGGGGGGGTATGGCTACACCTTC
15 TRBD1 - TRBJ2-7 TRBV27 CASRPRGPGVYEQYF TGTGCCAGCAGACCCAGGGGGCCAGGGGTATACGAGCAGTACTTC
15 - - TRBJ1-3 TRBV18 CASSPTSPSGNTIYF TGTGCCAGCTCACCCACGTCCCCGTCTGGAAACACCATATATTTT
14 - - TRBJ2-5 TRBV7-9 CASSSAGYQETQYF TGTGCCAGCAGCTCCGCAGGTTACCAAGAGACCCAGTACTTC
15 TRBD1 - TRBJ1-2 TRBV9 CASSVSTGASYGYTF TGTGCCAGCAGCGTATCGACAGGGGCCTCCTATGGCTACACCTTC
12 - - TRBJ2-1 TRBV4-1 CASSPTYNEQFF TGCGCCAGCAGCCCCACCTACAATGAGCAGTTCTTC
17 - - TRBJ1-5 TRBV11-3 CASSGDNLPYSNQPQHF TGTGCCAGCAGCGGGGACAACTTACCATATAGCAATCAGCCCCAGCATTTT
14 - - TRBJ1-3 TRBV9 CASSARASGNTIYF TGTGCCAGCAGCGCCCGCGCCTCGGGAAACACCATATATTTT
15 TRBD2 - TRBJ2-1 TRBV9 CASALLAGGPSEQFF TGTGCCAGCGCCCTGTTGGCGGGAGGGCCGAGTGAGCAGTTCTTC
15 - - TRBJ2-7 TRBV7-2 CASSLEVSRIYEQYF TGTGCCAGCAGCTTAGAGGTCTCGAGGATCTACGAGCAGTACTTC
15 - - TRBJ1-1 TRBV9 CASSVGQARDTEAFF TGTGCCAGCAGCGTAGGCCAGGCGAGAGACACTGAAGCTTTCTTT
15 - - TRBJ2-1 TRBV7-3 CASSVGGAPYNEQFF TGTGCCAGCAGTGTGGGGGGAGCACCCTACAATGAGCAGTTCTTC
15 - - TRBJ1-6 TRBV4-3 CASSQEGGIYSPLHF TGCGCCAGCAGCCAAGAGGGGGGGATCTATTCACCCCTCCACTTT
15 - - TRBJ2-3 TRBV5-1 CASSLVAAPTDTQYF TGCGCCAGCAGCTTGGTTGCGGCTCCCACAGATACGCAGTATTTT
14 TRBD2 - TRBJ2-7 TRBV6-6 CASSAGTSAYEQYF TGTGCCAGCAGTGCCGGGACTAGCGCCTACGAGCAGTACTTC
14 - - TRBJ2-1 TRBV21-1 CASSRGDENNEQFF TGTGCCAGCAGCCGTGGGGACGAGAACAATGAGCAGTTCTTC
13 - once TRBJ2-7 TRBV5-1 CASSLSGAYEQYF TGCGCCAGCAGCTTATCAGGGGCCTACGAGCAGTACTTC